Listed below are T cell receptor beta chains from one sample, sequenced in a study of cytomegalovirus exposure and HLA in healthy donors. Sequencing used immunoSEQ multiplex PCR; TCRdb keeps in-frame clones, though not all of them. The sample lists over 150,000 clones, 75% to 85% occurring once. Specimen: PBMCs. Receptor source: a man aged 25 to 45 in good health and CMV-seropositive. CDR3s include the opening cysteine and the closing phenylalanine or tryptophan. D genes are given only for firm matches. A clone size is listed for some rows: how often the clone was seen (once, few, many), or a class if it is expanded.

d_gene: NA
len: 14
abundance: NA
j_gene: TRBJ2-1
v_gene: TRBV29-1
CDR3aa: CSVEERSSYNEQFF
CDR3nt: TGCAGCGTGGAGGAGCGTTCTTCCTACAATGAGCAGTTCTTC

d_gene: TRBD1
len: 20
abundance: NA
j_gene: TRBJ2-6
v_gene: TRBV9
CDR3aa: CASSVRAGTGGKTGANVLTF
CDR3nt: TGTGCCAGCAGCGTACGAGCGGGGACAGGGGGAAAAACTGGGGCCAACGTCCTGACTTTC

d_gene: NA
len: 12
abundance: NA
j_gene: TRBJ1-1
v_gene: TRBV11-1
CDR3aa: CASREGGPEAFF
CDR3nt: TGTGCCAGCAGGGAGGGGGGGCCGGAGGCTTTCTTT

d_gene: NA
len: 14
abundance: NA
j_gene: TRBJ1-5
v_gene: TRBV5-6
CDR3aa: CASSRRDRDQPQHF
CDR3nt: TGTGCCAGCAGCAGAAGAGACAGAGATCAGCCCCAGCATTTT

d_gene: TRBD1
len: 12
abundance: NA
j_gene: TRBJ1-2
v_gene: TRBV30
CDR3aa: CAWSIQGEGYTF
CDR3nt: TGTGCCTGGAGTATACAGGGGGAAGGCTACACCTTC

d_gene: NA
len: 15
abundance: NA
j_gene: TRBJ1-5
v_gene: TRBV27
CDR3aa: CASSPREGVAQPQHF
CDR3nt: TGTGCCAGCAGTCCCCGGGAGGGGGTGGCTCAGCCCCAGCATTTT

d_gene: NA
len: 15
abundance: few
j_gene: TRBJ2-2
v_gene: TRBV10-3
CDR3aa: CAISPRQVDTGELFF
CDR3nt: TGTGCCATCAGTCCTCGACAGGTGGACACCGGGGAGCTGTTTTTT

d_gene: NA
len: 11
abundance: NA
j_gene: TRBJ2-7
v_gene: TRBV2
CDR3aa: CASSPLYEQYF
CDR3nt: TGTGCCAGCAGTCCTCTGTACGAGCAGTACTTC

d_gene: TRBD1
len: 17
abundance: NA
j_gene: TRBJ2-1
v_gene: TRBV9
CDR3aa: CASSVAFTGGSYNEQFF
CDR3nt: TGTGCCAGCAGCGTTGCTTTTACAGGGGGCTCCTACAATGAGCAGTTCTTC

d_gene: NA
len: 15
abundance: NA
j_gene: TRBJ2-7
v_gene: TRBV6-1
CDR3aa: CASSPGAAPGDEQYF
CDR3nt: TGTGCCAGCAGTCCTGGGGCAGCTCCTGGGGACGAGCAGTACTTC

d_gene: TRBD2
len: 14
abundance: NA
j_gene: TRBJ2-5
v_gene: TRBV5-1
CDR3aa: CASRGLAGVETQYF
CDR3nt: TGCGCCAGCAGGGGTCTAGCGGGGGTAGAGACCCAGTACTTC

d_gene: TRBD2
len: 15
abundance: NA
j_gene: TRBJ2-1
v_gene: TRBV5-1
CDR3aa: CASNLGLADSNEQFF
CDR3nt: TGCGCCAGCAATTTAGGGCTAGCGGACTCCAATGAGCAGTTCTTC

d_gene: NA
len: 14
abundance: NA
j_gene: TRBJ2-3
v_gene: TRBV15
CDR3aa: CATSREGEEDTQYF
CDR3nt: TGTGCCACCAGCAGAGAAGGGGAGGAGGATACGCAGTATTTT

d_gene: NA
len: 16
abundance: NA
j_gene: TRBJ2-2
v_gene: TRBV2
CDR3aa: CASSEQGQGNTGELFF
CDR3nt: TGTGCCAGCAGTGAGCAGGGACAAGGAAACACCGGGGAGCTGTTTTTT

d_gene: TRBD1
len: 13
abundance: NA
j_gene: TRBJ1-2
v_gene: TRBV11-2
CDR3aa: CASSRGQVYGYTF
CDR3nt: TGTGCCAGCAGCCGCGGACAGGTCTATGGCTACACCTTC

d_gene: TRBD1
len: 15
abundance: NA
j_gene: TRBJ1-2
v_gene: TRBV5-1
CDR3aa: CASSLEGAGGSGYTF
CDR3nt: TGCGCCAGCAGCTTGGAGGGAGCAGGGGGCTCTGGCTACACCTTC

d_gene: NA
len: 17
abundance: NA
j_gene: TRBJ1-4
v_gene: TRBV4-1
CDR3aa: CASSQVRSDSFNEKLFF
CDR3nt: TGCGCCAGCAGCCAAGTTCGTTCGGACAGCTTTAATGAAAAACTGTTTTTT

d_gene: NA
len: 17
abundance: few
j_gene: TRBJ2-6
v_gene: TRBV29-1
CDR3aa: CSVAVGAFLAGANVLTF
CDR3nt: TGCAGCGTTGCAGTGGGGGCATTTCTGGCTGGGGCCAACGTCCTGACTTTC

d_gene: TRBD2
len: 16
abundance: NA
j_gene: TRBJ2-3
v_gene: TRBV7-2
CDR3aa: CASSPQGRGGPDTQYF
CDR3nt: TGTGCCAGCAGCCCCCAGGGGCGGGGGGGGCCAGATACGCAGTATTTT

d_gene: TRBD2
len: 14
abundance: NA
j_gene: TRBJ2-7
v_gene: TRBV6-5
CDR3aa: CASRRTSGSYEQYF
CDR3nt: TGTGCCAGCAGACGGACTAGCGGTTCCTACGAGCAGTACTTC

d_gene: TRBD2
len: 15
abundance: NA
j_gene: TRBJ2-1
v_gene: TRBV4-1
CDR3aa: CASSQDKAGGFEQFF
CDR3nt: TGCGCCAGCAGCCAAGATAAGGCGGGGGGGTTCGAGCAGTTCTTC

d_gene: NA
len: 15
abundance: NA
j_gene: TRBJ2-2
v_gene: TRBV7-9
CDR3aa: CASSPQGINTGELFF
CDR3nt: TGTGCCAGCAGCCCTCAGGGGATAAACACCGGGGAGCTGTTTTTT

d_gene: NA
len: 13
abundance: NA
j_gene: TRBJ2-5
v_gene: TRBV27
CDR3aa: CASRDLILETQYF
CDR3nt: TGTGCCAGCCGGGACTTAATACTAGAGACCCAGTACTTC

d_gene: TRBD2
len: 16
abundance: NA
j_gene: TRBJ2-5
v_gene: TRBV14
CDR3aa: CASSQGILAGRETQYF
CDR3nt: TGTGCCAGCAGCCAGGGTATTCTAGCGGGGCGGGAGACCCAGTACTTC

d_gene: NA
len: 10
abundance: NA
j_gene: TRBJ1-2
v_gene: TRBV30
CDR3aa: CALGRRLYTF
CDR3nt: TGTGCCCTTGGGAGACGGCTCTACACCTTC

d_gene: TRBD2
len: 17
abundance: NA
j_gene: TRBJ2-7
v_gene: TRBV4-1
CDR3aa: CASSQVSGRSGAYEQYF
CDR3nt: TGCGCCAGCAGCCAGGTTAGCGGGAGGTCCGGAGCCTACGAGCAGTACTTC

d_gene: TRBD1
len: 15
abundance: NA
j_gene: TRBJ1-5
v_gene: TRBV5-1
CDR3aa: CASSQGQGAGQPQHF
CDR3nt: TGCGCCAGCAGCCAGGGACAGGGGGCTGGTCAGCCCCAGCATTTT

d_gene: NA
len: 13
abundance: NA
j_gene: TRBJ2-1
v_gene: TRBV5-6
CDR3aa: CASSFAGANEQFF
CDR3nt: TGTGCCAGCAGCTTCGCGGGGGCCAATGAGCAGTTCTTC

d_gene: NA
len: 14
abundance: NA
j_gene: TRBJ2-2
v_gene: TRBV27
CDR3aa: CASSLSQGHGELFF
CDR3nt: TGTGCCAGCAGTTTATCCCAGGGCCACGGGGAGCTGTTTTTT

d_gene: NA
len: 14
abundance: NA
j_gene: TRBJ2-7
v_gene: TRBV9
CDR3aa: CASSPYHSTYEQYF
CDR3nt: TGTGCCAGCAGCCCCTACCACAGCACCTACGAGCAGTACTTC

d_gene: TRBD1
len: 14
abundance: few
j_gene: TRBJ1-1
v_gene: TRBV18
CDR3aa: CASSLTDRGTEAFF
CDR3nt: TGTGCCAGCTCACTAACCGACAGGGGTACTGAAGCTTTCTTT

d_gene: NA
len: 14
abundance: NA
j_gene: TRBJ2-5
v_gene: TRBV6-5
CDR3aa: CASRHDRLQETQYF
CDR3nt: TGTGCCAGCAGACACGACAGGCTTCAAGAGACCCAGTACTTC

d_gene: NA
len: 17
abundance: NA
j_gene: TRBJ1-2
v_gene: TRBV4-1
CDR3aa: CASSQDPVVDFQGGYTF
CDR3nt: TGCGCCAGCAGCCAAGACCCCGTGGTCGACTTCCAGGGTGGCTACACCTTC

d_gene: NA
len: 15
abundance: NA
j_gene: TRBJ1-1
v_gene: TRBV5-6
CDR3aa: CASSLRGMWNTEAFF
CDR3nt: TGTGCCAGCAGCCTTAGAGGGATGTGGAACACTGAAGCTTTCTTT

d_gene: NA
len: 12
abundance: NA
j_gene: TRBJ1-2
v_gene: TRBV5-4
CDR3aa: CASSFDTYGYTF
CDR3nt: TGTGCCAGCAGCTTCGACACCTATGGCTACACCTTC

d_gene: TRBD2
len: 15
abundance: NA
j_gene: TRBJ2-5
v_gene: TRBV5-4
CDR3aa: CASSKLAGAGETQYF
CDR3nt: TGTGCCAGCAGCAAACTAGCGGGGGCAGGAGAGACCCAGTACTTC

d_gene: TRBD2
len: 16
abundance: NA
j_gene: TRBJ2-1
v_gene: TRBV9
CDR3aa: CASSPGTSGGNNEQFF
CDR3nt: TGTGCCAGCAGCCCCGGGACTAGCGGGGGAAACAATGAGCAGTTCTTC

d_gene: NA
len: 14
abundance: few
j_gene: TRBJ2-7
v_gene: TRBV4-1
CDR3aa: CASSQVKGSYEQYF
CDR3nt: TGCGCCAGCAGCCAAGTGAAGGGGTCCTACGAGCAGTACTTC

d_gene: TRBD2
len: 15
abundance: NA
j_gene: TRBJ2-1
v_gene: TRBV5-1
CDR3aa: CASSSLSGGSDEQFF
CDR3nt: TGCGCCAGCAGCTCCCTAAGCGGGGGGTCGGATGAGCAGTTCTTC

d_gene: TRBD1
len: 14
abundance: few
j_gene: TRBJ1-5
v_gene: TRBV19
CDR3aa: CATQGGGGNQPQHF
CDR3nt: TGTGCCACCCAAGGAGGGGGCGGTAATCAGCCCCAGCATTTT

d_gene: NA
len: 13
abundance: NA
j_gene: TRBJ2-1
v_gene: TRBV19
CDR3aa: CASSIAGVNEQFF
CDR3nt: TGTGCCAGTAGTATAGCGGGAGTAAATGAGCAGTTCTTC

d_gene: TRBD1
len: 18
abundance: NA
j_gene: TRBJ1-1
v_gene: TRBV4-1
CDR3aa: CASSATDRGRRGNTEAFF
CDR3nt: TGCGCCAGCAGCGCGACGGACAGGGGGCGACGTGGAAACACTGAAGCTTTCTTT

d_gene: NA
len: 16
abundance: NA
j_gene: TRBJ1-5
v_gene: TRBV19
CDR3aa: CASSIDRGNSNQPQHF
CDR3nt: TGTGCCAGTAGTATAGATCGGGGGAATAGCAATCAGCCCCAGCATTTT

d_gene: NA
len: 14
abundance: NA
j_gene: TRBJ1-4
v_gene: TRBV11-2
CDR3aa: CASSPAGLREKLFF
CDR3nt: TGTGCCAGCAGCCCGGCGGGCCTTCGGGAAAAACTGTTTTTT

d_gene: TRBD2
len: 15
abundance: NA
j_gene: TRBJ2-7
v_gene: TRBV7-9
CDR3aa: CASSAWTSGNYEQYF
CDR3nt: TGTGCCAGCAGCGCGTGGACTAGCGGGAATTACGAGCAGTACTTC

d_gene: NA
len: 11
abundance: NA
j_gene: TRBJ2-1
v_gene: TRBV5-6
CDR3aa: CASSFDTEQFF
CDR3nt: TGTGCCAGCAGCTTCGACACTGAGCAGTTCTTC

d_gene: TRBD1
len: 15
abundance: NA
j_gene: TRBJ2-1
v_gene: TRBV7-3
CDR3aa: CASSSAGGSYNEQFF
CDR3nt: TGTGCCAGCAGCTCCGCAGGGGGCTCCTACAATGAGCAGTTCTTC

d_gene: TRBD2
len: 14
abundance: NA
j_gene: TRBJ2-1
v_gene: TRBV28
CDR3aa: CASITGRGRGEQFF
CDR3nt: TGTGCCAGCATCACGGGGAGGGGCCGAGGAGAGCAGTTCTTC

d_gene: NA
len: 14
abundance: NA
j_gene: TRBJ2-2
v_gene: TRBV19
CDR3aa: CASSRQANTGELFF
CDR3nt: TGTGCCAGTAGTAGGCAGGCTAACACCGGGGAGCTGTTTTTT

d_gene: NA
len: 12
abundance: NA
j_gene: TRBJ2-1
v_gene: TRBV2
CDR3aa: CASSWTTNEQFF
CDR3nt: TGTGCCAGCAGTTGGACTACCAATGAGCAGTTCTTC

d_gene: NA
len: 12
abundance: NA
j_gene: TRBJ1-1
v_gene: TRBV6-5
CDR3aa: CASSSPGGGAFF
CDR3nt: TGTGCCAGCAGTTCCCCGGGTGGCGGGGCTTTCTTT

d_gene: TRBD2
len: 16
abundance: NA
j_gene: TRBJ2-5
v_gene: TRBV6-1
CDR3aa: CASSGWRGEVRETQYF
CDR3nt: TGTGCCAGCAGTGGATGGCGGGGGGAAGTGAGAGAGACCCAGTACTTC

d_gene: TRBD1
len: 14
abundance: once
j_gene: TRBJ2-7
v_gene: TRBV19
CDR3aa: CASAPGTGSYEQYF
CDR3nt: TGTGCCAGTGCCCCAGGGACAGGCTCCTACGAGCAGTACTTC

d_gene: TRBD2
len: 15
abundance: few
j_gene: TRBJ2-3
v_gene: TRBV6-6
CDR3aa: CASSDTSGREDTQYF
CDR3nt: TGTGCCAGCAGTGATACTAGCGGGAGAGAGGATACGCAGTATTTT

d_gene: NA
len: 15
abundance: once
j_gene: TRBJ2-1
v_gene: TRBV27
CDR3aa: CASSLSGLGNNEQFF
CDR3nt: TGTGCCAGCAGTTTATCGGGGCTGGGGAACAATGAGCAGTTCTTC

d_gene: NA
len: 16
abundance: NA
j_gene: TRBJ1-1
v_gene: TRBV11-3
CDR3aa: CASSLGSGSMNTEAFF
CDR3nt: TGTGCCAGCAGCTTAGGGTCAGGATCTATGAACACTGAAGCTTTCTTT